The rows below give T cell receptor beta chains drawn from one sample of a study of T-cell reconstitution after alpha-beta-depleted transplantation in children. Each CDR3 protein gets one entry after TCRdb re-called the PCR reads with MiXCR. In the table there are roughly 200,000 distinct CDR3 sequences, approximately 9% of which are singletons. This material consisted of PBMCs from the stem cell graft donor, taken from the stem cell graft. The receptors stem from a human donor who donated a stem cell graft to a child with acute lymphoblastic leukemia. CDR3s include the opening cysteine and the closing phenylalanine or tryptophan. Fields, in order: V gene, clone size, D gene, J gene, CDR3 protein, CDR3 DNA. The D gene is left open where the match is weak. Size is stated for part of the rows, as once, few or many counts, or as a class when the clone is expanded.

TRBV5-1,many,.,TRBJ2-5,CASKPGAQETQYF,TGCGCCAGCAAACCGGGGGCCCAAGAGACCCAGTACTTC
TRBV13,many,.,TRBJ2-1,CASSLRLDSVMGQFF,TGTGCCAGCAGCTTAAGGCTAGATTCGGTAATGGGGCAGTTCTTC
TRBV20-1,.,.,TRBJ1-2,CSARGLRNYGYTF,TGCAGTGCTAGAGGACTGCGTAACTATGGCTACACCTTC
TRBV18,.,.,TRBJ1-1,CASSIDRTNTEAFF,TGTGCCAGCTCAATAGACAGGACGAACACTGAAGCTTTCTTT
TRBV7-8,many,.,TRBJ2-5,CASSFGGDETQYF,TGTGCCAGCAGCTTCGGTGGGGACGAGACCCAGTACTTC
TRBV29-1,few,TRBD1,TRBJ1-1,CSAEQGANRVTEAFF,TGCAGCGCGGAACAGGGGGCGAATCGGGTCACTGAAGCTTTCTTT
TRBV20-1,many,.,TRBJ2-3,CSASGGTDTQYF,TGCAGTGCTAGCGGGGGCACAGATACGCAGTATTTT
TRBV2,many,TRBD1,TRBJ2-7,CASNGQGGLVYF,TGTGCCAGCAACGGACAGGGGGGGTTGGTGTACTTC
TRBV5-5,few,.,TRBJ1-1,CASSLNQGHVNTEAFF,TGTGCCAGCAGCTTGAATCAGGGACATGTGAACACTGAAGCTTTCTTT
TRBV12-5,many,.,TRBJ1-1,CASARGEVAEAFF,TGTGCTAGTGCTAGAGGGGAAGTAGCTGAAGCTTTCTTT
TRBV7-8,many,TRBD1,TRBJ2-3,CASSGPGTGYRDTQYF,TGTGCCAGCAGCGGACCAGGGACAGGGTATCGAGATACGCAGTATTTT
TRBV5-1,.,TRBD1,TRBJ2-3,CASSSGTGGRDTQYF,TGCGCCAGCAGCTCCGGGACAGGGGGCAGAGATACGCAGTATTTT
TRBV20-1,few,TRBD1,TRBJ2-2,CSARGQGQGPSNTGELFF,TGCAGTGCTAGGGGCCAGGGACAGGGCCCGTCGAACACCGGGGAGCTGTTTTTT
TRBV3-1,.,TRBD2,TRBJ2-1,CASSHTAGGINGEQFF,TGTGCCAGCAGCCATACCGCGGGGGGCATAAATGGGGAGCAGTTCTTC
TRBV5-1,.,.,TRBJ1-6,CASGGDRDSPLHF,TGCGCCAGCGGCGGGGATAGGGATTCACCCCTCCACTTT
TRBV6-5,few,.,TRBJ1-5,CASSYSSGDQPQHF,TGTGCCAGCAGTTACTCGAGTGGCGATCAGCCCCAGCATTTT
TRBV12-3/TRBV12-4,many,TRBD2,TRBJ2-1,CASRKPGGPNEQFF,TGTGCCAGCAGGAAACCGGGGGGGCCTAATGAGCAGTTCTTC
TRBV10-3,many,.,TRBJ2-1,CATETGNNEQFF,TGTGCCACGGAGACTGGGAACAATGAGCAGTTCTTC
TRBV27,many,TRBD2,TRBJ2-5,CASSLSKASGNPRETQYF,TGTGCCAGCAGTTTATCGAAAGCTAGCGGGAACCCAAGGGAGACCCAGTACTTC
TRBV12-3/TRBV12-4,many,TRBD2,TRBJ2-3,CASSISGGADTQYF,TGTGCCAGCAGCATTAGCGGGGGTGCAGATACGCAGTATTTT
TRBV20-1,.,.,TRBJ1-5,CSAQGPDPQPQHF,TGCAGTGCTCAAGGTCCGGACCCTCAGCCCCAGCATTTT
TRBV5-1,.,.,TRBJ2-3,CASRSQYRAGSTDTQYF,TGCGCCAGCCGGAGTCAGTATCGTGCGGGGAGCACAGATACGCAGTATTTT
TRBV12-3/TRBV12-4,many,.,TRBJ1-3,CASSLAAAGSGNTIYF,TGTGCCAGCAGTTTAGCGGCGGCAGGCTCTGGAAACACCATATATTTT
TRBV30,many,TRBD2,TRBJ2-5,CASGTRFSETQYF,TGTGCCTCCGGGACTAGGTTTTCGGAGACCCAGTACTTC
TRBV11-2,.,.,TRBJ2-5,CAEKVREETQYF,TGTGCCGAAAAAGTAAGGGAGGAGACCCAGTACTTC
TRBV5-5,.,.,TRBJ2-3,CASTGTPTSTDTQYF,TGTGCCAGCACAGGGACTCCAACTAGCACAGATACGCAGTATTTT
TRBV5-1,few,TRBD1,TRBJ1-1,CASSQDRVANTEAFF,TGCGCCAGCAGCCAAGACAGGGTGGCGAACACTGAAGCTTTCTTT
TRBV15,.,TRBD1,TRBJ2-2,CATSRGGQGARELFF,TGTGCCACCAGCAGGGGGGGACAGGGTGCCCGGGAGCTGTTTTTT
TRBV7-9,few,.,TRBJ2-7,CASSLSRDLSHEQYF,TGTGCCAGCAGCTTAAGCAGGGATCTGTCCCACGAGCAGTACTTC
TRBV29-1,many,.,TRBJ1-1,CSVMRVALNTEAFF,TGCAGCGTCATGCGGGTTGCATTGAACACTGAAGCTTTCTTT
TRBV25-1,many,TRBD1,TRBJ2-7,CATNRDREGEQYF,TGTGCCACCAACCGGGACAGGGAAGGAGAGCAGTACTTC
TRBV7-9,.,.,TRBJ2-3,CASSLVLRLPGTDTQYF,TGTGCCAGCAGCTTAGTTTTACGCCTTCCGGGCACAGATACGCAGTATTTT
TRBV12-3/TRBV12-4,few,.,TRBJ2-5,CASSFSSETQYF,TGTGCCAGCAGTTTCTCGTCGGAGACCCAGTACTTC
TRBV12-5,.,.,TRBJ1-2,CASGLPGDYGYTF,TGTGCTAGTGGCCTCCCAGGAGACTATGGCTACACCTTC
TRBV3-1,.,.,TRBJ2-3,CASSPRDGASDTQYF,TGTGCCAGCAGCCCCCGGGACGGAGCTAGTGATACGCAGTATTTT
TRBV5-5,few,.,TRBJ2-6,CASTKPGAGSGANVLTF,TGTGCCAGCACTAAACCAGGGGCAGGGTCTGGGGCCAACGTCCTGACTTTC
TRBV25-1,many,.,TRBJ2-7,CASSATYEQYF,TGTGCCAGCAGCGCAACCTACGAGCAGTACTTC
TRBV3-1,many,.,TRBJ1-1,CASSLRAGNTEAFF,TGTGCCAGCAGCCTGAGGGCGGGGAACACTGAAGCTTTCTTT
TRBV7-2,many,.,TRBJ2-3,CASSLGRVGDTQYF,TGTGCCAGCAGCTTAGGAAGGGTGGGAGATACGCAGTATTTT
TRBV3-1,.,TRBD2,TRBJ2-7,CASSPRDYPFWQYF,TGTGCCAGCAGCCCCAGGGACTACCCTTTTTGGCAGTACTTC
TRBV6-2/TRBV6-3,many,.,TRBJ2-1,CASSPKGLRIYNEQFF,TGTGCCAGCAGCCCCAAGGGACTGCGGATTTACAATGAGCAGTTCTTC
TRBV7-9,.,TRBD1,TRBJ1-2,CASSSQGARYGYTF,TGTGCCAGCAGCAGCCAGGGGGCCCGCTATGGCTACACCTTC
TRBV3-1,.,.,TRBJ1-2,CASSPPSSQYGYTF,TGTGCCAGCAGCCCGCCGTCCTCTCAGTATGGCTACACCTTC
TRBV7-2,many,TRBD1,TRBJ2-2,CASSRTGANTGELFF,TGTGCCAGCAGCCGGACAGGGGCGAACACCGGGGAGCTGTTTTTT
TRBV20-1,.,TRBD1,TRBJ1-1,CSAPHSGTGDTEAFF,TGCAGTGCTCCCCATTCCGGGACAGGGGACACTGAAGCTTTCTTT